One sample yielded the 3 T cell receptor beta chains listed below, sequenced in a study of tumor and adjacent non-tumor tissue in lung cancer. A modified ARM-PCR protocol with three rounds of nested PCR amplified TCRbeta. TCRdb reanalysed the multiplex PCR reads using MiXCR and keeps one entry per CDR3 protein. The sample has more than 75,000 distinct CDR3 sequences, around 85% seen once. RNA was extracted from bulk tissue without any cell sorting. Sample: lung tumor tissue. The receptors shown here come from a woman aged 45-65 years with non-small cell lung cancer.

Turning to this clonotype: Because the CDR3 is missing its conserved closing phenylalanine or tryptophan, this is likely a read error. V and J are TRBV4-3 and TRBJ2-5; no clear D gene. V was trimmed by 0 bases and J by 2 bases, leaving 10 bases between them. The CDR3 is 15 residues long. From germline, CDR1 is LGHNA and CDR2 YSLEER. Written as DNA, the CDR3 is TGCGCCAGCAGCCAAGATTTCGCTCCTCAAGAGACCCAGTACTAC. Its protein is CASSQDFAPQETQYY.

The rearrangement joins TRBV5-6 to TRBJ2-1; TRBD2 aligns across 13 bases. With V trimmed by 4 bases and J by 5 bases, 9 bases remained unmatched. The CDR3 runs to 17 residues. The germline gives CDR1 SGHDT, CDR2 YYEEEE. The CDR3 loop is CASSLTSGRGSHNEQFF. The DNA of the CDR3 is TGTGCCAGCAGCCTAACTAGCGGGAGGGGATCACACAATGAGCAGTTCTTC.

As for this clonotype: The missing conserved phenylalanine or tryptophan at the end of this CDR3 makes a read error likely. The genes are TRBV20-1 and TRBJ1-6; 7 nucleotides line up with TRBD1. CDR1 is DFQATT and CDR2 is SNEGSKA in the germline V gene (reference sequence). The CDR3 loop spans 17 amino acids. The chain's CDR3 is CSTRDLGAGTANSPLHI. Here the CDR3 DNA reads TGCAGTACTAGAGATCTTGGTGCCGGGACAGCGAATTCACCCCTCCACATT.